The 25 T cell receptor beta chains presented below share a single source sample, sequenced in a study of blood T cell repertoires in COVID-19. The table came from immunoSEQ multiplex PCR; TCRdb's copy has only in-frame clones and leaves some out. The table lists about 140,000 clones, 84% of them singletons, with roughly 10% in the top ten. Sequencing input: peripheral blood. The receptor source for this set is a woman older than 75 in a cohort sampled during active or convalescent COVID-19.

The rearrangement uses TRBV7-2 and TRBJ1-6; D is undetermined. CDR3 size: 16 residues. The germline CDR1 and CDR2 sequences are SGHTA and FQGNSA. Trimming stripped 3 bases from V and 0 bases from J, with 9 bases between. CDR3 DNA: TGTGCCAGCAGCTTCAGGACTCTCTCCTATAATTCACCCCTCCACTTT. Encoded protein: CASSFRTLSYNSPLHF.

The V and J genes are TRBV4-2 and TRBJ2-3; 7 positions agree with TRBD2. Germline assignment: CDR1 LGHNA and CDR2 YNFKEQ. Losses at the gene ends were 4 bases for V and 4 bases for J; bases not matched to a gene: 8. This CDR3 is built from 15 residues. In DNA form, the CDR3 reads TGTGCCAGCAGCCTTAGCCCGGGGGGACCAGATACGCAGTATTTT. It is translated as CASSLSPGGPDTQYF.

The chain links TRBV9 to TRBJ2-2, with no clear D. From germline, CDR1 is SGDLS and CDR2 YYNGEE. The CDR3 covers 15 residues. The ends were cut back, 0 bases at V and 2 bases at J, with 8 bases in the middle. The CDR3 protein is CASSVDQINTGELFF. The CDR3 coding sequence is TGTGCCAGCAGCGTAGATCAGATAAACACCGGGGAGCTGTTTTTT.

V is TRBV30 and J is TRBJ1-1; the D is unclear. The CDR3 runs 11 residues. CDR1 is GTSNPN and CDR2 is SVGIG in the germline V gene (reference sequence). Deletions cut 1 base from V and 7 bases from J, with 7 bases between. The CDR3 sequence is CAWSERFEAFF. The DNA of the CDR3 is TGTGCCTGGAGTGAACGGTTTGAAGCTTTCTTT.

This clone was observed a handful of times. This chain joins TRBV18 and TRBJ1-1; D call uncertain. Looked up from germline, CDR1 is KGHSH and CDR2 is LQKENI. CDR3 length equals 16 residues. Trimming pared 0 bases from V and 4 bases from J, leaving 15 bases between. The CDR3 DNA is TGTGCCAGCTCACCACCGGGGAGGTTATTTGGCACTGAAGCTTTCTTT. Protein sequence: CASSPPGRLFGTEAFF.

The chain is built from TRBV19 and TRBJ2-3; D is perhaps TRBD2 (6 bases). Trimming left V 3 bases short and J 6 bases short, with 19 bases between. Germline loops: CDR1 LNHDA, CDR2 SQIVND (reference sequence). The CDR3 runs to 16 residues. The DNA for the CDR3 is TGTGCCAGTAGTATGGGGGGAGGATCCCATTGGGATACGCAGTATTTT. Its protein product is CASSMGGGSHWDTQYF.

The chain carries TRBV7-2 and TRBJ1-2, with TRBD1 matching 12 bases. V gave up 5 bases and J gave up 3 bases; unmatched junction bases: 13. This CDR3 region has 18 residues. Germline values: CDR1 SGHTA, CDR2 FQGNSA. The CDR3 loop is CASSPVSGTGGAYYGYTF. Written as DNA, the CDR3 is TGTGCCAGCAGCCCTGTAAGCGGGACAGGGGGCGCGTACTATGGCTACACCTTC. The full variable domain, rest sourced from reference TRBV7-2 and TRBJ1-2, is GAGVSQSPSNKVTEKGKDVELRCDPISGHTALYWYRQSLGQGLEFLIYFQGNSAPDKSGLPSDRFSAERTGGSVSTLTIQRTQQEDSAVYLCASSPVSGTGGAYYGYTFGSGTRLTVV.

The chain combines TRBV15 with TRBJ1-5; 8 nucleotides match TRBD1. Germline CDR1 reads LNHNV; CDR2 reads YYDKDF (reference sequence). Germline trimming cut 5 bases from V and 2 bases from J; bases unmatched to any gene: 5. There are 15 residues in the CDR3. The CDR3 DNA is TGTGCCACCAGCCAGGGGGCGATCGGCAATCAGCCCCAGCATTTT. This gives the protein CATSQGAIGNQPQHF. The full variable domain, rest sourced from reference TRBV15 and TRBJ1-5, is DAMVIQNPRYQVTQFGKPVTLSCSQTLNHNVMYWYQQKSSQAPKLLFHYYDKDFNNEADTPDNFQSRRPNTSFCFLDIRSPGLGDTAMYLCATSQGAIGNQPQHFGDGTRLSIL.

V is TRBV23-1 and J is TRBJ2-7; tentatively, D is TRBD1 (5 bases). TRBV23-1 is an ORF; its function is uncertain. Trimming pared 3 bases from V and 2 bases from J, leaving 17 bases between. The CDR3 sequence is 16 residues long. The CDR3 sequence is CASSHNVTGLTYEQYV. Here the CDR3 DNA reads TGCGCCAGCAGTCATAACGTTACAGGCTTGACCTACGAGCAGTACGTC.

V and J are TRBV3-1 (or the pseudogene TRBV3-2) and TRBJ1-3; D gene uncertain. V was shortened by 0 bases and J by 3 bases, with 6 bases between the two germline ends. This CDR3 contains 14 residues. Germline V gene lookup returns CDR1 LGHDT and CDR2 YNNKEL (reference sequence). CDR3 nucleotide sequence: TGTGCCAGCAGCCAAGACCCCGGTGGAAACACCATATATTTT. It yields the protein CASSQDPGGNTIYF.

V and J are TRBV11-3 and TRBJ2-2; D call uncertain. Germline lookup yields CDR1 SGHNT and CDR2 YENEEA. The CDR3 runs to 13 residues. The V gene lost 5 bases and the J gene lost 5 bases, with 9 bases spanning the gap. CDR3 nucleotide sequence: TGTGCCAGCAGCGCTACACAGACCGGGGAGCTGTTTTTT. Translated, it gives CASSATQTGELFF.

The chain employs TRBV11-2 and TRBJ2-5, with 9 bases that match TRBD1. The germline CDR1 and CDR2 sequences are SGHAT and FQNNGV. After removal of 1 base from V and 5 bases from J, the junction contained 8 bases not matched to a gene. This CDR3 contains 16 residues. The CDR3 loop is CASSLGSTGGRETQYF. The CDR3 DNA is TGTGCCAGCAGCTTAGGCTCTACAGGGGGCCGGGAGACCCAGTACTTC.

The V and J genes are TRBV21-1 and TRBJ1-3; TRBD1, as called in the table, went unchecked against the DNA. TRBV21-1 represents a pseudogene. The CDR3 sequence is 15 residues long. CDR3: CASSKLGTGGNTIYF. In nucleotides, the CDR3 is TGTGCCAGCAGCAAATTAGGGACAGGGGGAAACACCATATATTTT.

V gene TRBV18 combines with J gene TRBJ2-2; TRBD1 matches 10 bases. Per the germline V gene, CDR1 is KGHSH and CDR2 is LQKENI. This CDR3 region has 16 residues. Trimming cost V 2 bases and J 3 bases; bases outside gene matches: 3. For the CDR3, the DNA is TGTGCCAGCTCACCAGCGACAGGGGGCTACACCGGGGAGCTGTTTTTT. Amino acids: CASSPATGGYTGELFF.

The chain combines TRBV28 with TRBJ1-5, with D perhaps matching TRBD1 (5 bases). V was pared by 3 bases and J by 6 bases, with 15 bases between. This CDR3 has 15 residues. Germline V CDR1 and CDR2: MDHEN, SYDVKM. This chain's CDR3 is CASSFYDSKGQPQHF. CDR3 sequence (DNA): TGTGCCAGCAGTTTCTATGACAGTAAAGGTCAGCCCCAGCATTTT.

This chain joins TRBV30 and TRBJ1-2; 10 nucleotides line up with TRBD1. This CDR3 has 15 residues. V was clipped by 5 bases and J by 6 bases; unmatched bases: 12. The germline V gene has CDR1 GTSNPN and CDR2 SVGIG (reference sequence). For the CDR3, the DNA is TGTGCCTGGCGACCCCGGGACAGGGGTGTGGATGGCTACACCTTC. Encoded protein: CAWRPRDRGVDGYTF.

V and J are TRBV27 and TRBJ2-2; 9 nucleotides agree with TRBD1. The germline gives CDR1 MNHEY, CDR2 SMNVEV (reference sequence). The J segment lost 9 bases and the V segment lost 4 bases, leaving 9 bases of the junction unmatched. This CDR3 region has 15 residues. The CDR3 region has the DNA TGTGCCAGCAGTTCCGGGACAGGGAACGTCCGGGAGCTGTTTTTT. Protein: CASSSGTGNVRELFF.

The chain joins TRBV14 to TRBJ1-1, with D uncertain. In germline, CDR1 is SGHDN, CDR2 FVKESK. V lost 1 base and J 11 bases, leaving 14 bases between the germline ends. The CDR3 runs 13 residues. The CDR3 spells CASSQVRSGSAFF. CDR3 bases: TGTGCCAGCAGCCAAGTTCGGTCAGGTTCGGCTTTCTTT.

This clone is a singleton in its sample. The chain combines TRBV21-1 with TRBJ2-7; the tabulated D call, TRBD1, remains unverified against the DNA. TRBV21-1 is deemed a pseudogene. The CDR3 is 17 residues long. In DNA, the CDR3 is TGTGCCAGCAGCAAAGTGGTGCGAAGGGGCTCTACGGAGGAGCAGTACGTC. Translating it yields CASSKVVRRGSTEEQYV.

V and J are TRBV11-2 and TRBJ2-5; TRBD1 matches 8 bases. CDR3 length: 15 residues. Trimming removed 3 bases from V and 5 bases from J; junction bases left unmatched: 8. Germline V CDR1 and CDR2: SGHAT, FQNNGV. The CDR3 region is CASSLGRGLSETQYF. Here the CDR3 DNA reads TGTGCCAGCAGCTTGGGCAGGGGGCTTTCGGAGACCCAGTACTTC.

This chain links TRBV19 with TRBJ2-1; maybe TRBD2 (6 bases). This CDR3 has 16 amino acids. V gave up 1 base and J gave up 5 bases, with 15 bases separating them. Germline CDR1 is LNHDA and CDR2 is SQIVND (reference sequence). The DNA of the CDR3 is TGTGCCAGTAGTATAGGGGGCCGGGAGTGGCACAATGAGCAGTTCTTC. It specifies CASSIGGREWHNEQFF.

The CDR3 loop reads CAISEPKTGAEQYV. The CDR3 coding sequence is TGTGCCATCAGTGAGCCGAAGACAGGGGCCGAGCAGTACGTC. The chain has TRBV10-3 and TRBJ2-7; TRBD1 aligns across 8 bases. CDR3 size: 14 residues. Germline V CDR1 and CDR2: ENHRY, SYGVKD. After removal of 2 bases from V and 6 bases from J, the junction contained 6 bases not matched to a gene.

There are a few counts of this clone. The V and J genes are TRBV5-1 and TRBJ2-7; a possible D gene is TRBD2 (6 bases). V lost 4 bases and J lost 5, with 13 bases in between. Per germline, CDR1 SGHRS and CDR2 YFSETQ. This CDR3 has 13 residues. The CDR3, as DNA: TGCGCCAGCAGCCCCGCCCCGGGGGACGAGCAGTACTTC. Amino acid sequence: CASSPAPGDEQYF.

CDR3: CASSSLAGNNEQFF. CDR3 nucleotides: TGTGCCAGCAGCTCACTAGCGGGGAACAATGAGCAGTTCTTC. This chain uses TRBV7-9 with TRBJ2-1, with 10 nucleotides matching TRBD2. The J segment lost 5 bases and the V segment lost 4 bases, leaving 2 bases of the junction unmatched. CDR3 length: 14 residues. In germline, CDR1 is SEHNR, CDR2 FQNEAQ (reference sequence).

The chain couples TRBV6-6 to TRBJ2-1; D may be TRBD1 (6 bases). The germline V gene encodes CDR1 MNHNY and CDR2 SVGAGI (reference sequence). Trimming took 2 bases from V and 5 from J, leaving 10 bases between them. The CDR3 runs 14 residues. The CDR3 DNA sequence: TGTGCCAGCAGTTACCAGGGGATAAACAATGAGCAGTTCTTC. It codes for CASSYQGINNEQFF.